This T cell receptor beta chain emerged from a study of OX40 agonist ivuxolimab in advanced cancers. Sequenced by immunoSEQ multiplex PCR; TCRdb stores in-frame clones only, minus some. The sample has around 53,000 clones, over 80% seen once; the top ten hold about 0.69%. The CDR3 spans 13 residues. Germline CDR1 reads LNHDA; CDR2 reads SQIVND (reference sequence). V dropped 5 bases and J dropped 1 base, with 8 bases sitting between them. The rearrangement uses TRBV19 and TRBJ2-5; D is uncertain. This material consisted of CD4+ or CD8+ T cells sorted from blood, taken in a trial of the OX40 agonist ivuxolimab. This clonotype originated in an adult with an advanced solid tumor such as melanoma, head and neck, liver or kidney cancer. CDR3 protein: CASSARLQETQYF. The CDR3 DNA reads as TGTGCCAGTAGTGCCAGACTCCAAGAGACCCAGTACTTC.